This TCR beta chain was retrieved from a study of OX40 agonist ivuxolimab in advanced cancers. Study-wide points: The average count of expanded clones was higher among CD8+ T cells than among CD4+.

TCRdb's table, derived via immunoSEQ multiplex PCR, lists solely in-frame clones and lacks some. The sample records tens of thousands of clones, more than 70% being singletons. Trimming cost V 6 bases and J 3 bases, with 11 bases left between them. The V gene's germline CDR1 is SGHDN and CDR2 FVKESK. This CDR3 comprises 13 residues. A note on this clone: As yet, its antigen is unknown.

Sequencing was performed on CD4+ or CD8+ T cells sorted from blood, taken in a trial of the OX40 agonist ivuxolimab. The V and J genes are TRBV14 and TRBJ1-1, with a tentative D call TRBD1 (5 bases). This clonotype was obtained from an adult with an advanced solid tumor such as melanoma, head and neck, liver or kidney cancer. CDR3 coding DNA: TGTGCCAGCAGGAGACAGTGGTACACTGAAGCTTTCTTT. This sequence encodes CASRRQWYTEAFF.